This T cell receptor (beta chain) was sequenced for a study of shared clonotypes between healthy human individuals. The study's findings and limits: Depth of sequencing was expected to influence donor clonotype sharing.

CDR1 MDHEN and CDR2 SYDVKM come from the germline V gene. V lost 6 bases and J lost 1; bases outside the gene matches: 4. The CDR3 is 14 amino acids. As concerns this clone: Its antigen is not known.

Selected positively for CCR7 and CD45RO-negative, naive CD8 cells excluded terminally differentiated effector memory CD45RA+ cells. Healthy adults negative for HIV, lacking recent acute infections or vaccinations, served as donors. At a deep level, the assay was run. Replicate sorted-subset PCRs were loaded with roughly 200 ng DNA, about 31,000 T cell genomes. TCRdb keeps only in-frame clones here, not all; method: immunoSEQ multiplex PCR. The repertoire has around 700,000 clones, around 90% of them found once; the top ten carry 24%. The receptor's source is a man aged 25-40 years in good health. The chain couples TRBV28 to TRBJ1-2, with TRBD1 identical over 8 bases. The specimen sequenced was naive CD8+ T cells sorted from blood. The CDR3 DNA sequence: TGTGCCAGCAGAGAGACAGGGGTTAACTATGGCTACACCTTC. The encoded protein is CASRETGVNYGYTF.